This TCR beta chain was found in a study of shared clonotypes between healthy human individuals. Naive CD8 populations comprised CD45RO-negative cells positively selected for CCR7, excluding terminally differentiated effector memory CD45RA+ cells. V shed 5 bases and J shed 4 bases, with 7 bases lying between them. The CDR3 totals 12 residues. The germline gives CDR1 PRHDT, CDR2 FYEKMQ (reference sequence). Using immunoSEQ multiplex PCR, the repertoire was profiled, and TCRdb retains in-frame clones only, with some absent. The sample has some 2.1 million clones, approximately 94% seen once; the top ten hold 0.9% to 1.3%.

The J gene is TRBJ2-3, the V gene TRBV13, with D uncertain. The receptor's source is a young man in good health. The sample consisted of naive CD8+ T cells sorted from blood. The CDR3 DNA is TGTGCCAGCAGCACCAAATCAGATACGCAGTATTTT. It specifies CASSTKSDTQYF. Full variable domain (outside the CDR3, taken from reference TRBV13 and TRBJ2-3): AAGVIQSPRHLIKEKRETATLKCYPIPRHDTVYWYQQGPGQDPQFLISFYEKMQSDKGSIPDRFSAQQFSDYHSELNMSSLELGDSALYFCASSTKSDTQYFGPGTRLTVL.